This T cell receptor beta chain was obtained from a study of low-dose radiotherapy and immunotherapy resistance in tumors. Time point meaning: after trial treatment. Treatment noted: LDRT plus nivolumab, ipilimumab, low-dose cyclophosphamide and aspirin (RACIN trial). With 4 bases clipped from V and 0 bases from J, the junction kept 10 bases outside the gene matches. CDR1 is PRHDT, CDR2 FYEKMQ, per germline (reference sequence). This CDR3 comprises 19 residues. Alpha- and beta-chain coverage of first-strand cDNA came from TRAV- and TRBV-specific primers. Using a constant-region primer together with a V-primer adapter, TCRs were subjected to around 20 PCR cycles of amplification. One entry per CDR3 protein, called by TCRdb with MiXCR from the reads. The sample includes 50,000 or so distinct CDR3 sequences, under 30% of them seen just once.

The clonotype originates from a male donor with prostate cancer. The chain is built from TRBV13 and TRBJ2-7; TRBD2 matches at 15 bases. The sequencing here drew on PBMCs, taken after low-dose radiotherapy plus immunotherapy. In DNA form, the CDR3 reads TGTGCCAGCAGCTCCACCCCCGGGACTAGCGGGGGGAACTCCTACGAGCAGTACTTC. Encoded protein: CASSSTPGTSGGNSYEQYF.